Below, 7 T cell receptor beta chains from the same sample are listed, as sequenced in a study of CD8+CD57+ T cells in acquired aplastic anemia. Genomic DNA constituted the template upon which TCR beta VDJ and CDR3 profiling was performed. In TCRdb, the reads were re-called with MiXCR into one record per CDR3 protein. The table lists 98,000 or so distinct CDR3 sequences, roughly 51% of them singletons. The sequencing input was sorted CD4+, CD8+, or CD8+CD57+ T cells (not recorded which) from PBMCs. The origin of the receptors is a human donor in good health, serving as a control.

This clonotype was observed many times. The chain links TRBV18 to TRBJ1-2; D ambiguous. V was trimmed by 8 bases and J by 5 bases, leaving 15 bases between them. This CDR3 comprises 13 residues. Germline CDR1 KGHSH, CDR2 LQKENI. The CDR3 spells CASLGSSGYGYTF. For the CDR3, the DNA is TGTGCCAGCCTGGGGTCTTCGGGTTATGGCTACACCTTC.

This clonotype has a single count. The chain is built from TRBV24-1 and TRBJ2-3; 13 positions match TRBD2. The CDR3 covers 18 residues. J was trimmed by 4 bases and V by 0 bases; bases with no gene match: 6. Per germline, CDR1 KGHDR and CDR2 SFDVKD. The CDR3 DNA reads as TGTGCCACCAGTGATTTGCCGCGGACTAGCGGGAGCTCAGATACGCAGTATTTT. It specifies CATSDLPRTSGSSDTQYF.

This clonotype occurred many times. This chain connects TRBV6-2 or TRBV6-3 to TRBJ2-7; D could derive from TRBD1 or TRBD2 (7 bases each). V lost 7 bases and J 5 bases, leaving 18 bases between the germline ends. The CDR3 loop spans 14 amino acids. Germline values: CDR1 MNHEY, CDR2 SVGEGT. The CDR3 here is CASTKGAGTNEQYF. The CDR3, as DNA: TGTGCCAGCACCAAGGGGGCCGGGACTAACGAGCAGTACTTC.

The chain uses TRBV5-1 and TRBJ2-5; the match to TRBD2 covers 8 bases. V dropped 4 bases and J dropped 5; count of bases not matched to a gene: 4. The germline CDR1 and CDR2 sequences are SGHRS and YFSETQ. CDR3 length equals 13 residues. CDR3 region: CASSLSGAETQYF. The CDR3 DNA reads as TGCGCCAGCAGCCTTAGCGGGGCTGAGACCCAGTACTTC. The variable domain in full, with the rest retrieved from reference TRBV5-1 and TRBJ2-5, is KAGVTQTPRYLIKTRGQQVTLSCSPISGHRSVSWYQQTPGQGLQFLFEYFSETQRNKGNFPGRFSGRQFSNSRSEMNVSTLELGDSALYLCASSLSGAETQYFGPGTRLLVL.

The chain is built from TRBV7-8 and TRBJ1-1; possible D gene TRBD1, 6 bases. This CDR3 is built from 15 residues. V lost 7 bases and J lost 2, with 17 bases in between. CDR1 is SGHVS, CDR2 FQNEAQ, per germline. The CDR3 reads CASTGWAGVNTEAFF. The CDR3 DNA sequence: TGTGCCAGCACCGGATGGGCAGGGGTTAACACTGAAGCTTTCTTT.

The chain is built from TRBV25-1 and TRBJ1-2; weak D call: TRBD1 (5 bases). This CDR3 is 14 amino acids long. Germline-derived CDR1 and CDR2 are MGHDK and SYGVNS. The germline V and J ends were trimmed by 4 bases and 0 bases, with 9 bases remaining between them. The CDR3, as DNA: TGTGCCAGCAGTGTACAGGCGACTAACTATGGCTACACCTTC. Translated: CASSVQATNYGYTF.

Concerning this clonotype: Compared with germline, one end of the junction differs, possibly owing to a read error. This chain uses TRBV7-9 with TRBJ1-2; D may be TRBD1 (5 bases). Germline V gene data show CDR1 as SEHNR and CDR2 as FQNEAQ (reference sequence). The CDR3 is 13 residues long. The CDR3 reads CASSYRDSYGYIF. CDR3 sequence (DNA): TGTGCCAGCAGCTACCGAGACAGCTATGGCTACATCTTC.